This TCR beta chain was documented in a study of T cells in Graves' hyperthyroidism and ophthalmopathy. The TCR beta CDR3 regions underwent amplification using RNA transcripts as the source. The HTBI primer set drove a first-round RT-PCR of the TCR CDR3. TCRdb ran MiXCR on the multiplex PCR reads and lists one entry per CDR3 protein. The sample has fewer than 700,000 distinct CDR3 sequences; roughly 17% are singletons. This CDR3 region has 15 residues. V lost 0 bases and J lost 6, with 13 bases in between. Germline assignment: CDR1 SGHRS and CDR2 YFSETQ. Not enrolled were patients with uncontrolled infection, other autoimmune disease, pregnancy or lactation. Clinical symptoms, serum thyroxine, TRAb, thyroid ultrasound and orbital computed tomography informed diagnoses.

The sequence came from a young woman with Graves' ophthalmopathy. Material: blood. The V gene is TRBV5-1, the J gene TRBJ1-5; maybe TRBD1 (5 bases). CDR3 nucleotides: TGCGCCAGCAGCTTGGGAGGGGAATACGGTCAGCCCCAGCATTTT. Translating gives CASSLGGEYGQPQHF. Filled out from reference TRBV5-1 and TRBJ1-5, the complete variable domain reads KAGVTQTPRYLIKTRGQQVTLSCSPISGHRSVSWYQQTPGQGLQFLFEYFSETQRNKGNFPGRFSGRQFSNSRSEMNVSTLELGDSALYLCASSLGGEYGQPQHFGDGTRLSIL.